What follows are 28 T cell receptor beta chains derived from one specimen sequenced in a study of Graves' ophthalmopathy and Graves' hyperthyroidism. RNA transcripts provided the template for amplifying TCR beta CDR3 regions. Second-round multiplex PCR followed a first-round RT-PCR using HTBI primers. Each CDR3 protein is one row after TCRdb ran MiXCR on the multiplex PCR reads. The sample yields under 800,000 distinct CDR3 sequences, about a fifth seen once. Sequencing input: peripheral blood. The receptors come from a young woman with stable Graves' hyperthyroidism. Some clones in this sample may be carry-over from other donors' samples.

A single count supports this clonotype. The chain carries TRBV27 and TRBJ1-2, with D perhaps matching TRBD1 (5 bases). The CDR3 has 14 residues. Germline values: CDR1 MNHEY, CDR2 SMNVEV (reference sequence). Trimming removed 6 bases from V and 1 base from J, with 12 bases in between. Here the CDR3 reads CASSWAGSNYGYTF. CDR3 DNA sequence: TGTGCCAGCAGCTGGGCAGGGAGTAACTATGGCTACACCTTC.

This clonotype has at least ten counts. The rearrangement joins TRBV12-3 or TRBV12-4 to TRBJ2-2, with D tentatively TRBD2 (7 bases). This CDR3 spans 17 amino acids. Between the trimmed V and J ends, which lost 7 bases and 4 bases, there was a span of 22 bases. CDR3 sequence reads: CASTLRGGVAITGELFF. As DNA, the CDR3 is TGTGCCAGCACCCTTAGGGGGGGAGTTGCAATCACCGGGGAGCTGTTTTTT.

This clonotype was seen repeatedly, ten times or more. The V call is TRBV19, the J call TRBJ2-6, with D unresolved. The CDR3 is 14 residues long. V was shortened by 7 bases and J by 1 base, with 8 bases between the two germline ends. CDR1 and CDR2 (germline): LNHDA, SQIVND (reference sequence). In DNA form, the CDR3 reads TGTGCCAGTACCGAAGGGTCTGGGGCCAACGTCCTGACTTTC. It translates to CASTEGSGANVLTF.

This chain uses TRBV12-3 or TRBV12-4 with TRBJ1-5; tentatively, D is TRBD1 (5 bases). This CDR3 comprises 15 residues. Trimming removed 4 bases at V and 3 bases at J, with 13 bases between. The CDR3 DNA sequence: TGTGCCAGCAGTTCAAATCCGGGGCCCAATCAGCCCCAGCATTTT. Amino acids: CASSSNPGPNQPQHF.

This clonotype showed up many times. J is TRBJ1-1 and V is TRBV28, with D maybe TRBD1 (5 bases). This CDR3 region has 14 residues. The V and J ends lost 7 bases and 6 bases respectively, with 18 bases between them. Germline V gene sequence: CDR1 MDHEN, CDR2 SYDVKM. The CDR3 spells CASKPGRWYSEAFF. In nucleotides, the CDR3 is TGTGCCAGCAAACCGGGACGTTGGTATTCTGAAGCTTTCTTT.

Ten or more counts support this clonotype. CDR3 DNA sequence: TGTGCCAGCAGTCCTACGGGACAGGGGGTCGGGCAGCCCCAGCATTTT. Its protein product is CASSPTGQGVGQPQHF. This sequence joins TRBV6-1 and TRBJ1-5; 11 positions agree with TRBD1. V lost 5 bases to trimming and J lost 7 bases; unmatched junction nucleotides: 10. Germline V CDR1 and CDR2: MNHNS, SASEGT. The CDR3 is made up of 16 amino acids.

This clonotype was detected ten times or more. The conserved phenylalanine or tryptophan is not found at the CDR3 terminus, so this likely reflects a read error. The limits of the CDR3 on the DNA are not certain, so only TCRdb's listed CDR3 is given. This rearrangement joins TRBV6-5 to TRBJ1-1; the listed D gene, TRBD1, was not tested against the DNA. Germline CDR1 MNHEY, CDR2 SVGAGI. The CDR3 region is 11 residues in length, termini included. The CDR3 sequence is CASSASTGLMV.

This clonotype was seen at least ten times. For the CDR3, the DNA is TGTGCCAGCAGCGTAGGGAGTACTGGAAACACCATATATTTT. Protein: CASSVGSTGNTIYF. The J gene is TRBJ1-3, the V gene TRBV9; no clear D gene. The CDR3 is 14 residues long. The germline V gene has CDR1 SGDLS and CDR2 YYNGEE. V was shortened by 0 bases and J by 2 bases, with 6 bases between the two germline ends.

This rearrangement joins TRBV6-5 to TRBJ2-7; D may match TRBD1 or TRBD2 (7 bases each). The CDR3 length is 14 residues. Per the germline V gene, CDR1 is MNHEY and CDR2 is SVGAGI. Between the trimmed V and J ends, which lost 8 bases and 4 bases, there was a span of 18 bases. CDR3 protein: CASVLAGGVYEQYF. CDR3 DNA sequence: TGTGCCAGCGTTCTCGCAGGGGGGGTTTACGAGCAGTACTTC.

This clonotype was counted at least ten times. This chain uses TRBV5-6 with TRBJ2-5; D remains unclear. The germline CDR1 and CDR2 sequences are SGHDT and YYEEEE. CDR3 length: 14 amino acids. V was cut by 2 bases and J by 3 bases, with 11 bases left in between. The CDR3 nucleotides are TGTGCCAGCAGCTTTTTAGAGTTGGAAGAGACCCAGTACTTC. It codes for CASSFLELEETQYF.

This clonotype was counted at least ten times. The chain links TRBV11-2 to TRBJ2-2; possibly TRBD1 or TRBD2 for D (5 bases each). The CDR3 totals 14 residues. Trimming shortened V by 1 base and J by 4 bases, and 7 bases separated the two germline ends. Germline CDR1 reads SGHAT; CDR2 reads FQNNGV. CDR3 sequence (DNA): TGTGCCAGCAGCTTAGTTGGGGGCACCGGGGAGCTGTTTTTT. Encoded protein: CASSLVGGTGELFF.

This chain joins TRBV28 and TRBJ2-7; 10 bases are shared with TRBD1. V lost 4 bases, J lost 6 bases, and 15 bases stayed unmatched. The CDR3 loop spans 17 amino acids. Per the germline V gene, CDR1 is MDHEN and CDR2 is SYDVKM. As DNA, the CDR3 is TGTGCCAGCAGTTCGTCCCCTCCTGCGCGGGACAGGGGCGAGCAGTACTTC. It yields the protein CASSSSPPARDRGEQYF. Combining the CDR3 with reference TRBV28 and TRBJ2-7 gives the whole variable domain DVKVTQSSRYLVKRTGEKVFLECVQDMDHENMFWYRQDPGLGLRLIYFSYDVKMKEKGDIPEGYSVSREKKERFSLILESASTNQTSMYLCASSSSPPARDRGEQYFGPGTRLTVT.

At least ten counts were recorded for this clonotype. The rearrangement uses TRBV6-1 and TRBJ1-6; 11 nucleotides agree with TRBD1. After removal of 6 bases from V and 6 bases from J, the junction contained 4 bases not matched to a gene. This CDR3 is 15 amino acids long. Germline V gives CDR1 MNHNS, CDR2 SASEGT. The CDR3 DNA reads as TGTGCCAGCAGAGGACAGGGGGCTTCTAATTCACCCCTCCACTTT. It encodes CASRGQGASNSPLHF.

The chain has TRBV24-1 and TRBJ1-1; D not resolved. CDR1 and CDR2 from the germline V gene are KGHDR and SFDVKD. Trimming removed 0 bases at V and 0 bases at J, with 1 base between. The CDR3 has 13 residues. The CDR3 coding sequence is TGTGCCACCAGTGATTTGTTGAACACTGAAGCTTTCTTT. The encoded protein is CATSDLLNTEAFF.

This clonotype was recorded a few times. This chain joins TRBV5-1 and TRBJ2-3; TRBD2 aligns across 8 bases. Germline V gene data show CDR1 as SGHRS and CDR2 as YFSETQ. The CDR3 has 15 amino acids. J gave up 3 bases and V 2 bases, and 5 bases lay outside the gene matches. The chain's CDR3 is CASSLGAGVTDTQYF. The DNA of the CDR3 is TGCGCCAGCAGCTTAGGAGCGGGAGTAACAGATACGCAGTATTTT.

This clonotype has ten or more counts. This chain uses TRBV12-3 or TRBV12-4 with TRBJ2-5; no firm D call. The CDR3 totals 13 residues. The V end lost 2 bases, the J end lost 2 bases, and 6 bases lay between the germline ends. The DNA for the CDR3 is TGTGCCAGCAGTTTAATGGGTCAAGAGACCCAGTACTTC. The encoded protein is CASSLMGQETQYF.

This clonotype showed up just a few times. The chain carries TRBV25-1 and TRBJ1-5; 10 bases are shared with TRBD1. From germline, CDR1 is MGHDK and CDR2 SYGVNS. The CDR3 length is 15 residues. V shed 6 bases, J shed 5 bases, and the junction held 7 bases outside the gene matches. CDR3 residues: CASSPSGQGYQPQHF. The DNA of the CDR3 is TGTGCCAGCAGCCCGTCGGGACAGGGGTATCAGCCCCAGCATTTT.

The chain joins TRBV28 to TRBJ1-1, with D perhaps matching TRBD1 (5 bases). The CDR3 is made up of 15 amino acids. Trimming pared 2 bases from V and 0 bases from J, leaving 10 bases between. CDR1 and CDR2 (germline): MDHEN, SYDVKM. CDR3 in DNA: TGTGCCAGCAGTTTAACCACAGGCCTGAACACTGAAGCTTTCTTT. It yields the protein CASSLTTGLNTEAFF.

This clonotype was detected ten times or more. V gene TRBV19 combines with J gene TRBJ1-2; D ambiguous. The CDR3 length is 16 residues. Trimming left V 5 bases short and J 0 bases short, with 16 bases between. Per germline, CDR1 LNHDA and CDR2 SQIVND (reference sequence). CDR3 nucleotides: TGTGCCAGTAGTCTCGGGTGGACGGACGCTAACTATGGCTACACCTTC. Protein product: CASSLGWTDANYGYTF.

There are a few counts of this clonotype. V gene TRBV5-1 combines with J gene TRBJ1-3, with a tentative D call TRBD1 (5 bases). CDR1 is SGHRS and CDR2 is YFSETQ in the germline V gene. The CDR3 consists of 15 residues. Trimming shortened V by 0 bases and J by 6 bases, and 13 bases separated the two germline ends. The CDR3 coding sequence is TGCGCCAGCAGCTTGGGTGGCCAGGGCGAAAACACCATATATTTT. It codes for CASSLGGQGENTIYF.

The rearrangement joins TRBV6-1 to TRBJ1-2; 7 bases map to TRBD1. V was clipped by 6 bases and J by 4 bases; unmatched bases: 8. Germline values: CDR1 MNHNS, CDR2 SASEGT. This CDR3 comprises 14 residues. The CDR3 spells CASRSQGILYGYTF. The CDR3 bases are TGTGCCAGCAGATCACAGGGGATCCTCTATGGCTACACCTTC.

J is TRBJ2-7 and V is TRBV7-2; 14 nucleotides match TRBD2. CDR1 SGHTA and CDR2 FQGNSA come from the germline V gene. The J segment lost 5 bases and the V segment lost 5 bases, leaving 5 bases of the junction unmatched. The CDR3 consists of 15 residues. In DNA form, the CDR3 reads TGTGCCAGCAGCCGTGGGACTAGCGGGGGAGACGAGCAGTACTTC. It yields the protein CASSRGTSGGDEQYF.

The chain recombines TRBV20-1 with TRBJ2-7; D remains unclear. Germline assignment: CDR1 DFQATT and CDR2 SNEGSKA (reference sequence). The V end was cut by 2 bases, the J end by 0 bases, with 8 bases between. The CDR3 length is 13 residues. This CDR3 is CSARNSASYEQYF. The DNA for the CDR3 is TGCAGTGCTAGAAACAGTGCCTCCTACGAGCAGTACTTC.

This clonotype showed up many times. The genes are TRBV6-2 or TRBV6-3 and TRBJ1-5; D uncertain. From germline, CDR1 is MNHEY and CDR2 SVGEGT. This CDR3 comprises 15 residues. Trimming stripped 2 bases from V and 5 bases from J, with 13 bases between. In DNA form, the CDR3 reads TGTGCCAGCAGTTACCCCCCGCCCCTGGATCAGCCCCAGCATTTT. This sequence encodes CASSYPPPLDQPQHF.

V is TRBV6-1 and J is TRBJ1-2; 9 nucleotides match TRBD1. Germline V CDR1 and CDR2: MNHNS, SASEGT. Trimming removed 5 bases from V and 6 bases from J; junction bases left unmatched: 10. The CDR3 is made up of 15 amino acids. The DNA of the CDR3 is TGTGCCAGCAGTCCTCTACGACAGGGGGTCGATGGCTACACCTTC. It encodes CASSPLRQGVDGYTF.

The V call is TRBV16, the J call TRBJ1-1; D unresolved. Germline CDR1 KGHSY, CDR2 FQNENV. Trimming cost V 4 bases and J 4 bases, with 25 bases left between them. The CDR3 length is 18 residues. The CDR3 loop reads CASSPNNFATALTTEAFF. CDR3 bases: TGTGCCAGCAGCCCGAATAACTTTGCGACGGCCCTGACCACTGAAGCTTTCTTT.

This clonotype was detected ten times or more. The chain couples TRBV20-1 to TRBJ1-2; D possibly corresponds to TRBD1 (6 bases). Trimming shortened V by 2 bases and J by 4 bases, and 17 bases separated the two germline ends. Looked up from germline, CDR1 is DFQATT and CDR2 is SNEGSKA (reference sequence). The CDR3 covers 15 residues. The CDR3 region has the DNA TGCAGTGCTAGACCCCTGAACCGGGACATCTATGGCTACACCTTC. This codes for CSARPLNRDIYGYTF.

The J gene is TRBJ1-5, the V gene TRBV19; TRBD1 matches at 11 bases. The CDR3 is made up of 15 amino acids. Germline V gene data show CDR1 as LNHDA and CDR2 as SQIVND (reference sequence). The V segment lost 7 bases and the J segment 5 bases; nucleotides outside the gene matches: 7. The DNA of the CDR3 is TGTGCCAGTAAACGGACAGGGGGCGCGGATCAGCCCCAGCATTTT. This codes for CASKRTGGADQPQHF.